Each of the 30 T cell receptor beta chains below was sequenced from the same sample in a study of blood T cell repertoires in COVID-19. TCRdb's copy holds only in-frame clones and misses some; the assay was immunoSEQ multiplex PCR. The sample has approximately 490,000 clones, about 85% seen once. Input material: PBMCs or T cells enriched from blood (not recorded which). These receptors were taken from a woman in her sixties or seventies who had recovered from COVID-19.

The chain recombines TRBV5-8 with TRBJ1-5, with a weak D call TRBD1 (6 bases). Trimming shortened V by 1 base and J by 4 bases, and 21 bases separated the two germline ends. Germline V lookup: CDR1 SGHTS, CDR2 YDEGEE. The CDR3 loop spans 18 amino acids. The CDR3 protein is CASSLSQGSLRRNQPQHF. CDR3 DNA sequence: TGTGCCAGCAGCTTGTCCCAGGGGTCCCTTAGGAGGAATCAGCCCCAGCATTTT.

This sequence joins TRBV3-1 (or the pseudogene TRBV3-2) and TRBJ1-5, with D possibly being TRBD1 (5 bases). The germline V gene encodes CDR1 LGHDT and CDR2 YNNKEL (reference sequence). The CDR3 is 13 amino acids. The V end lost 9 bases, the J end lost 3 bases, and 12 bases lay between the germline ends. The DNA of the CDR3 is TGTGCCAGTGCCGGGGGGGTCAATCAGCCCCAGCATTTT. Protein sequence: CASAGGVNQPQHF.

The rearrangement joins TRBV6-1 to TRBJ1-4, with a possible D match to TRBD1 (5 bases). V lost 5 bases to trimming and J lost 7 bases, with 14 bases between them. Germline loops: CDR1 MNHNS, CDR2 SASEGT. This CDR3 is built from 14 residues. The CDR3, as DNA: TGTGCCAGCAGTTGGGGGGGAATGGGTGAAAAACTGTTTTTT. Its protein product is CASSWGGMGEKLFF.

The chain is built from TRBV7-8 and TRBJ1-1; 9 bases fit TRBD1. The CDR3 is 13 amino acids. The ends lost 5 bases at V and 8 bases at J; junction bases unmatched: 6. The V gene's germline CDR1 is SGHVS and CDR2 FQNEAQ. The CDR3 sequence is CASSIGTGIEAFF. CDR3 DNA: TGTGCCAGCAGCATAGGGACAGGGATCGAAGCTTTCTTT.

The chain employs TRBV27 and TRBJ2-2; weak D call: TRBD1 (5 bases). Germline CDR1 MNHEY, CDR2 SMNVEV (reference sequence). Trimming removed 2 bases from V and 0 bases from J, with 10 bases in between. This CDR3 is 16 amino acids long. The CDR3 region is CASSLPGAANTGELFF. CDR3 bases: TGTGCCAGCAGTTTACCTGGGGCCGCGAACACCGGGGAGCTGTTTTTT.

With respect to this clone: The sample carries other DNA sequences with the same CDR3. V is TRBV11-2 and J is TRBJ1-1, with TRBD1 identical over 9 bases. This CDR3 comprises 15 residues. J was trimmed by 1 base and V by 3 bases; bases with no gene match: 3. CDR1 and CDR2 from the germline V gene are SGHAT and FQNNGV. This CDR3 reads CASSLATGGNTEAFF. In nucleotides, the CDR3 is TGTGCCAGCAGCTTGGCGACAGGGGGGAACACTGAAGCTTTCTTT.

The chain couples TRBV13 to TRBJ1-1, with D unresolved. V lost 2 bases to trimming and J lost 4 bases, with 14 bases between them. The CDR3 loop spans 15 amino acids. Per the germline V gene, CDR1 is PRHDT and CDR2 is FYEKMQ (reference sequence). The CDR3 region is CASSLNPNKFTEAFF. As DNA, the CDR3 is TGTGCCAGCAGCTTAAACCCCAACAAATTCACTGAAGCTTTCTTT.

CDR3 sequence (DNA): TGTGCCAGCAGCTTAGCCTCGGGGGTCCCCTACAATGAGCAGTTCTTC. Protein: CASSLASGVPYNEQFF. J is TRBJ2-1 and V is TRBV7-2, with D possibly matching TRBD2 (6 bases). The CDR3 runs 16 residues. Germline V gene sequence: CDR1 SGHTA, CDR2 FQGNSA. V was shortened by 0 bases and J by 2 bases, with 11 bases between the two germline ends. Full variable domain (missing parts from reference TRBV7-2 and TRBJ2-1): GAGVSQSPSNKVTEKGKDVELRCDPISGHTALYWYRQSLGQGLEFLIYFQGNSAPDKSGLPSDRFSAERTGGSVSTLTIQRTQQEDSAVYLCASSLASGVPYNEQFFGPGTRLTVL.

The chain employs TRBV6-5 and TRBJ1-1; D is uncertain. Germline V gene lookup returns CDR1 MNHEY and CDR2 SVGAGI. V lost 0 bases, J lost 4 bases, and 9 bases lay in between. CDR3 length: 14 amino acids. CDR3 bases: TGTGCCAGCAGTTACTCCCAGGTGGGCACTGAAGCTTTCTTT. Translating it yields CASSYSQVGTEAFF.

The V gene is TRBV5-5, the J gene TRBJ2-7, with 7 nucleotides matching TRBD1. V lost 7 bases to trimming and J lost 6 bases; unmatched junction nucleotides: 13. The germline CDR1 and CDR2 sequences are SGHKS and YYEKEE (reference sequence). The CDR3 extends over 14 amino acids. CDR3 amino acids: CASGSWTGGFEQYV. The CDR3 nucleotides read TGTGCCAGCGGGAGTTGGACAGGCGGATTCGAGCAGTACGTC.

The rearrangement uses TRBV3-1 (or the pseudogene TRBV3-2) and TRBJ1-3; TRBD1 agrees at 12 bases. This CDR3 contains 18 residues. Per the germline V gene, CDR1 is LGHDT and CDR2 is YNNKEL (reference sequence). The trim removed 0 bases at V and 3 bases at J, leaving 6 bases unmatched. The DNA of the CDR3 is TGTGCCAGCAGCCAAGAGTGGGACAGGGGGCAGTTTGGAAACACCATATATTTT. Translated, it gives CASSQEWDRGQFGNTIYF.

V is TRBV30 and J is TRBJ2-2; D may be TRBD1 (6 bases). CDR3 length: 13 residues. Per the germline V gene, CDR1 is GTSNPN and CDR2 is SVGIG (reference sequence). The ends were cut back, 8 bases at V and 0 bases at J, with 10 bases in the middle. The CDR3 DNA sequence: TGTGCCGGGGGCCGAGCGAACACCGGGGAGCTGTTTTTT. Translation: CAGGRANTGELFF. The entire variable domain, with the rest obtained from reference TRBV30 and TRBJ2-2, is as follows: SQTIHQWPATLVQPVGSPLSLECTVEGTSNPNLYWYRQAAGRGLQLLFYSVGIGQISSEVPQNLSASRPQDRQFILSSKKLLLSDSGFYLCAGGRANTGELFFGEGSRLTVL.

The J gene is TRBJ2-2, the V gene TRBV5-1; TRBD2 aligns across 13 bases. The germline V gene encodes CDR1 SGHRS and CDR2 YFSETQ. The CDR3 runs 20 residues. The ends lost 3 bases at V and 2 bases at J; junction bases unmatched: 13. The CDR3 sequence: CASSWKPTSGGRLNTGELFF. In DNA, the CDR3 is TGCGCCAGCAGCTGGAAACCGACTAGCGGGGGGCGCCTAAACACCGGGGAGCTGTTTTTT.

The chain couples TRBV2 to TRBJ2-7, with D perhaps TRBD1 (5 bases). This CDR3 spans 13 amino acids. Germline-derived CDR1 and CDR2 are SNHLY and FYNNEI. V was cut by 2 bases and J by 1 base, with 6 bases left in between. CDR3: CASSEYRSYEQYV. The CDR3 DNA sequence: TGTGCCAGCAGTGAATACAGGTCCTACGAGCAGTACGTC.

V gene TRBV29-1 combines with J gene TRBJ1-1; D possibly corresponds to TRBD1 (6 bases). The V gene's germline CDR1 is SQVTM and CDR2 ANQGSEA. V lost 6 bases, J lost 0 bases, and 11 bases lay in between. The CDR3 sequence is 13 residues long. The CDR3 DNA sequence: TGCAGCGTCAACGACAGGTTGAACACTGAAGCTTTCTTT. It is translated as CSVNDRLNTEAFF. Complete variable domain (other parts from reference TRBV29-1 and TRBJ1-1): SAVISQKPSRDICQRGTSLTIQCQVDSQVTMMFWYRQQPGQSLTLIATANQGSEATYESGFVIDKFPISRPNLTFSTLTVSNMSPEDSSIYLCSVNDRLNTEAFFGQGTRLTVV.

The V call is TRBV7-9, the J call TRBJ1-2; 7 positions agree with TRBD1. Per germline, CDR1 SEHNR and CDR2 FQNEAQ (reference sequence). This CDR3 spans 13 amino acids. J lost 4 bases, V lost 6 bases, and 5 bases had no gene match. CDR3 nucleotide sequence: TGTGCCAGCAGAGAGGGGGCTACCTATGGCTACACCTTC. Amino acids: CASREGATYGYTF.

The rearrangement uses TRBV14 and TRBJ2-7, with 7 bases identical to TRBD1. The CDR3 is 14 residues long. Germline values: CDR1 SGHDN, CDR2 FVKESK. The junction had 7 bases not matched to a gene; V was cut back by 5 bases and J by 3 bases. This chain's CDR3 is CASSKTGMFYEQYF. The CDR3 nucleotides read TGTGCCAGCAGCAAGACAGGGATGTTCTACGAGCAGTACTTC.

The chain joins TRBV10-3 to TRBJ1-2; the D is unclear. Germline V gene lookup returns CDR1 ENHRY and CDR2 SYGVKD. This CDR3 has 16 residues. Trimming stripped 6 bases from V and 4 bases from J, with 21 bases between. This CDR3 is CAISPIRDPNTYGYTF. The CDR3 coding sequence is TGTGCCATCAGCCCAATCCGGGATCCCAATACCTATGGCTACACCTTC.

This clone was found a few times. The chain couples TRBV7-6 to TRBJ2-7, with D perhaps matching TRBD2 (6 bases). Deletions cut 4 bases from V and 7 bases from J, with 8 bases between. Looked up from germline, CDR1 is SGHVS and CDR2 is FNYEAQ. This CDR3 region has 11 residues. The CDR3 region is CASSSGREQYF. CDR3 sequence (DNA): TGTGCCAGCAGCTCAGGGAGGGAGCAGTACTTC.

This chain links TRBV23-1 with TRBJ2-3, with D perhaps matching TRBD1 (6 bases). TRBV23-1 is known as an ORF, though its function is uncertain. The CDR3 covers 18 residues. Trimming removed 3 bases at V and 0 bases at J, with 19 bases between. CDR3 coding DNA: TGCGCCAGCAGTCATCCCGGGACACACAGCTCTAGCACAGATACGCAGTATTTT. Translation: CASSHPGTHSSSTDTQYF.

The rearrangement uses TRBV11-2 and TRBJ1-5, with D possibly TRBD1 on 6 matching bases. With 2 bases removed from V and 7 bases from J, the gap between germline ends came to 12 bases. The germline V gene encodes CDR1 SGHAT and CDR2 FQNNGV. The CDR3 has 14 amino acids. CDR3 DNA sequence: TGTGCCAGCAGCTTAAGGGCAGGGGAGCAGCCCCAGCATTTT. It translates to CASSLRAGEQPQHF.

This rearrangement joins TRBV9 to TRBJ2-1; D is perhaps TRBD2 (6 bases). V was shortened by 4 bases and J by 2 bases, with 13 bases between the two germline ends. Per the germline V gene, CDR1 is SGDLS and CDR2 is YYNGEE. The CDR3 loop spans 15 amino acids. The CDR3 sequence: CASSPSAGPYNEQFF. The DNA for the CDR3 is TGTGCCAGCAGCCCTTCAGCGGGCCCCTACAATGAGCAGTTCTTC.

The chain couples TRBV27 to TRBJ2-1; D may be TRBD1 (5 bases). The CDR3 covers 16 residues. With 1 base removed from V and 7 bases from J, the gap between germline ends came to 17 bases. In germline, CDR1 is MNHEY, CDR2 SMNVEV (reference sequence). CDR3 DNA: TGTGCCAGCAGTTTATTTCCCTCACAAAGGGGTAATGAGCAGTTCTTC. Translated: CASSLFPSQRGNEQFF.

The J gene is TRBJ2-1, the V gene TRBV7-8; D not resolved. This CDR3 is built from 12 residues. With 5 bases removed from V and 9 bases from J, the gap between germline ends came to 11 bases. CDR1 and CDR2 (germline): SGHVS, FQNEAQ. The CDR3 sequence: CASSPLISEQFF. The CDR3 DNA reads TGTGCCAGCAGCCCCCTTATATCTGAGCAGTTCTTC.

The chain uses TRBV28 and TRBJ1-4, with D uncertain. The CDR3 consists of 13 residues. V gave up 3 bases and J gave up 5 bases, with 7 bases separating them. The V gene's germline CDR1 is MDHEN and CDR2 SYDVKM. Here the CDR3 DNA reads TGTGCCAGCAGTTTTCTCCCGAATGAAAAACTGTTTTTT. The encoded protein is CASSFLPNEKLFF.

The chain employs TRBV19 and TRBJ1-2; a weak D match, TRBD1 (5 bases). Looked up from germline, CDR1 is LNHDA and CDR2 is SQIVND (reference sequence). V was trimmed by 4 bases and J by 4 bases, leaving 16 bases between them. The CDR3 is 15 amino acids. In nucleotides, the CDR3 is TGTGCCAGTAGTAACCCGGGACTGAAAACCTATGGCTACACCTTC. It encodes CASSNPGLKTYGYTF.

The V call is TRBV14, the J call TRBJ2-7, with a tentative D call TRBD2 (5 bases). CDR1 and CDR2 (germline): SGHDN, FVKESK. The CDR3 extends over 14 amino acids. Trimming removed 0 bases from V and 0 bases from J, with 6 bases in between. CDR3 sequence: CASSQEGSSYEQYV. CDR3 bases: TGTGCCAGCAGCCAAGAAGGGAGCTCCTACGAGCAGTACGTC.

The chain has TRBV19 and TRBJ2-1, with TRBD1 as a possible D gene (5 bases). Germline CDR1 is LNHDA and CDR2 is SQIVND (reference sequence). The CDR3 extends over 15 amino acids. V gave up 2 bases and J gave up 0 bases, with 8 bases separating them. This CDR3 reads CASSITRGSYNEQFF. DNA of the CDR3: TGTGCCAGTAGTATAACAAGGGGCTCCTACAATGAGCAGTTCTTC.

The chain carries TRBV3-1 (or the pseudogene TRBV3-2) and TRBJ1-3; the D gene is possibly TRBD1 (5 bases). This CDR3 is 13 amino acids long. Germline V CDR1 and CDR2: LGHDT, YNNKEL (reference sequence). V lost 3 bases and J 8 bases, leaving 11 bases between the germline ends. CDR3 DNA sequence: TGTGCCAGCAGCCATCCTCAGGGTTACACCATATATTTT. Translation: CASSHPQGYTIYF.

This rearrangement joins TRBV7-9 to TRBJ2-7, with D perhaps TRBD1 (5 bases). Germline V gene lookup returns CDR1 SEHNR and CDR2 FQNEAQ (reference sequence). The CDR3 contains 13 residues. Between the trimmed V and J ends, which lost 1 base and 3 bases, there was a span of 7 bases. In DNA form, the CDR3 reads TGTGCCAGCAGCTTAGGCAGGGACTACGAGCAGTACTTC. Translating gives CASSLGRDYEQYF.